These T cell receptor beta chains were read from a single sample in a study of control samples from healthy donors and cancer patients. The data were produced by immunoSEQ multiplex PCR, yet TCRdb's version contains in-frame clones alone and is incomplete. The sample has 140,000 to 150,000 clones; over 85% are singletons. The sequencing input was blood. The receptors shown here come from a man aged 18 to 30 in good health. Both conserved end residues are part of each CDR3. Fields, in order: D gene, V gene, J gene, clone size, CDR3 DNA, CDR3 protein. A D gene is named only where the DNA matches it firmly. The size field is filled for only some rows; it gives once, few, many or a size class.

>.|TRBV5-1|TRBJ1-1|.
TGCGCCAGCAGCACAGACCCCCCGGGACCCTACACTGAAGCTTTCTTT
CASSTDPPGPYTEAFF
>TRBD1|TRBV3-1/TRBV3-2|TRBJ1-3|.
TGTGCCAGCAGCCAAGGACAGGGGTCTCAAAACACCATATATTTT
CASSQGQGSQNTIYF
>.|TRBV28|TRBJ1-2|.
TGTGCCAGCAGTTTATCGAGCTATGGCTACACCTTC
CASSLSSYGYTF
>.|TRBV3-1/TRBV3-2|TRBJ1-4|.
TGTGCCAGCAGCCAGATCCAGATTGCAACTAATGAAAAACTGTTTTTT
CASSQIQIATNEKLFF
>.|TRBV18|TRBJ1-1|once
TGTGCCAGCTCATCTGGTCGAGGTACTGAAGCTTTCTTT
CASSSGRGTEAFF
>TRBD1|TRBV7-9|TRBJ1-1|.
TGTGCCAGCAGCGGAGGGGGCAAGGGGTCATCGGCTTTCTTT
CASSGGGKGSSAFF
>.|TRBV19|TRBJ1-1|few
TGTGCCAGTAGTATGGCACCGCCTGAAGCTTTCTTT
CASSMAPPEAFF
>.|TRBV4-2|TRBJ1-3|once
TGTGCCAGCAGCCAAGATTGGGCCGGGAGCGCTGGAAACACCATATATTTT
CASSQDWAGSAGNTIYF
>.|TRBV5-8|TRBJ1-6|once
TGTGCCAGCAGCTTGGCGCTGAGCTCCTATAATTCACCCCTCCACTTT
CASSLALSSYNSPLHF
>TRBD1|TRBV5-1|TRBJ1-2|.
TGCGCCAGCAGCTTGAGGGCGGGACAGACTGCGACCGAGAACCGTTGCACCTTC
CASSLRAGQTATENRCTF
>.|TRBV2|TRBJ2-6|.
TGTGCCAGCAGTCCACAGTCTGGGGCCAACGTCCTGACTTTC
CASSPQSGANVLTF
>.|TRBV7-3|TRBJ2-3|.
TGTGCCAGCAGCGTAAATGCGAACACAGATACGCAGTATTTT
CASSVNANTDTQYF
>TRBD1|TRBV6-6|TRBJ1-6|.
TGTGCCAGCAGTTCCACCAGGACAGGGGAGTCACCCCTCCACTTT
CASSSTRTGESPLHF
>.|TRBV19|TRBJ1-1|.
TGTGCCAGTAGTGACAGTGGAAACACTGAAGCTTTCTTT
CASSDSGNTEAFF
>TRBD1|TRBV6-6|TRBJ2-7|.
TGTGCCAGCAGTCATACCCCGGGACAGGGCTTTAATGAGCAGTACTTC
CASSHTPGQGFNEQYF
>.|TRBV6-5|TRBJ1-1|.
TGTGCCAGCAGTTACTCAGTTGGGGGACCCGAAGCTTTCTTT
CASSYSVGGPEAFF
>TRBD1|TRBV28|TRBJ1-5|few
TGTGCCAGCAGTTTGAACAGGGGACAGCCCCAGCATTTT
CASSLNRGQPQHF
>TRBD1|TRBV19|TRBJ1-1|.
TGTGCCAGTTTACAGGGGGCTCAAGCTTTCTTT
CASLQGAQAFF
>.|TRBV28|TRBJ1-2|.
TGTGCCAGCAGTTTAGGGAACCTGAGGACAAGTGGCTACACCTTC
CASSLGNLRTSGYTF